Presented here are 19 T cell receptor beta chains from one specimen sequenced in a study of cytomegalovirus exposure and HLA in healthy donors. Libraries were prepared by immunoSEQ multiplex PCR; TCRdb keeps only in-frame clonotypes and omits some of them. The sample holds 150,000 to 200,000 clones, about 82% seen once. The sample was PBMCs. All receptors come from a young man in good health and CMV-seropositive.

The rearrangement links TRBV15 to TRBJ2-3, with D unclear. The V and J ends lost 6 bases and 1 base respectively, with 23 bases between them. This CDR3 is built from 18 residues. Per the germline V gene, CDR1 is LNHNV and CDR2 is YYDKDF (reference sequence). The CDR3 protein is CATRGKQRNKIRTDTQYF. DNA of the CDR3: TGTGCCACCAGGGGCAAGCAAAGGAACAAAATCCGCACAGATACGCAGTATTTT.

This sequence joins TRBV7-2 and TRBJ2-7, with D perhaps TRBD1 (6 bases). CDR1 and CDR2 from the germline V gene are SGHTA and FQGNSA. The CDR3 consists of 14 residues. Trimming took 8 bases from V and 2 from J, leaving 16 bases between them. Here the CDR3 reads CASGRGGGPYEQYF. The CDR3, as DNA: TGTGCCAGCGGGCGTGGGGGCGGCCCCTACGAGCAGTACTTC. Variable domain in full (rest from reference TRBV7-2 and TRBJ2-7): GAGVSQSPSNKVTEKGKDVELRCDPISGHTALYWYRQSLGQGLEFLIYFQGNSAPDKSGLPSDRFSAERTGGSVSTLTIQRTQQEDSAVYLCASGRGGGPYEQYFGPGTRLTVT.

This sequence joins TRBV4-1 and TRBJ1-3; 8 bases are shared with TRBD1. The CDR3 is made up of 18 amino acids. CDR1 MGHRA and CDR2 YSYEKL come from the germline V gene. V lost 2 bases to trimming and J lost 0 bases; unmatched junction nucleotides: 9. The CDR3 nucleotides are TGCGCCAGCAGCCAACCCCTACAGGGGGTCATCTCTGGAAACACCATATATTTT. Residues: CASSQPLQGVISGNTIYF.

The chain links TRBV4-1 to TRBJ2-7; possible D gene TRBD1, 5 bases. The CDR3 sequence is 17 residues long. The germline CDR1 and CDR2 sequences are MGHRA and YSYEKL. Trimming stripped 0 bases from V and 3 bases from J, with 18 bases between. The CDR3 region is CASSQDLSRQGRYEQYF. DNA of the CDR3: TGCGCCAGCAGCCAAGATCTAAGCAGGCAGGGTCGCTACGAGCAGTACTTC.

The chain couples TRBV19 to TRBJ1-3; possibly TRBD1 for D (5 bases). Germline values: CDR1 LNHDA, CDR2 SQIVND (reference sequence). Trimming cost V 3 bases and J 0 bases, with 15 bases left between them. This CDR3 region has 17 residues. CDR3 amino acids: CASSIATAGASGNTIYF. CDR3 bases: TGTGCCAGTAGTATCGCGACGGCTGGGGCCTCTGGAAACACCATATATTTT.

The chain combines TRBV7-6 with TRBJ2-4, with TRBD2 matching over 13 bases. CDR3 size: 19 residues. V dropped 5 bases and J dropped 0; count of bases not matched to a gene: 10. Germline CDR1 SGHVS, CDR2 FNYEAQ. CDR3: CASSPRTSGGSLAKNIQYF. DNA for the CDR3: TGTGCCAGCAGCCCCAGGACTAGCGGGGGCTCCCTAGCCAAAAACATTCAGTACTTC. Full variable domain (remainder filled in from reference TRBV7-6 and TRBJ2-4): GAGVSQSPRYKVTKRGQDVALRCDPISGHVSLYWYRQALGQGPEFLTYFNYEAQQDKSGLPNDRFSAERPEGSISTLTIQRTEQRDSAMYRCASSPRTSGGSLAKNIQYFGAGTRLSVL.

The chain combines TRBV7-2 with TRBJ2-3; D is perhaps TRBD2 (5 bases). CDR3 length equals 14 residues. From germline, CDR1 is SGHTA and CDR2 FQGNSA. The germline V and J ends were trimmed by 5 bases and 2 bases, with 11 bases remaining between them. DNA of the CDR3: TGTGCCAGCAGCCTCGGGGTCCACACAGATACGCAGTATTTT. Translated: CASSLGVHTDTQYF.

This clone was seen a single time. The chain links TRBV4-3 to TRBJ1-3; D call uncertain. The CDR3 is made up of 14 amino acids. Germline values: CDR1 LGHNA, CDR2 YSLEER. Deletions cut 6 bases from V and 0 bases from J, with 9 bases between. CDR3 protein: CASRTQSSGNTIYF. Written as DNA, the CDR3 is TGCGCCAGCAGGACACAGAGCTCTGGAAACACCATATATTTT.

The chain has TRBV7-2 and TRBJ2-7; 8 bases are a match to TRBD2. Germline CDR1 reads SGHTA; CDR2 reads FQGNSA. This CDR3 region has 15 residues. With V trimmed by 7 bases and J by 2 bases, 10 bases remained unmatched. CDR3 sequence: CASTTRGRGAYEQYF. In DNA form, the CDR3 reads TGTGCCAGCACGACCCGCGGGCGGGGGGCCTACGAGCAGTACTTC.

The chain joins TRBV4-2 to TRBJ2-3; 9 nucleotides line up with TRBD1. The V gene end was trimmed by 0 bases and the J gene end by 5 bases; junction bases not matched to a gene: 9. The CDR3 has 17 residues. Germline lookup yields CDR1 LGHNA and CDR2 YNFKEQ. The CDR3 nucleotides read TGTGCCAGCAGCCAAGATTTGACAGGGGGTGTGAAAGATACGCAGTATTTT. Translated, it gives CASSQDLTGGVKDTQYF.

This clone appeared once. This chain uses TRBV4-3 with TRBJ2-3; 10 nucleotides line up with TRBD2. This CDR3 has 16 amino acids. Trimming at V came to 2 bases and at J to 1 base, leaving 3 bases not matched to a gene. CDR1 is LGHNA, CDR2 YSLEER, per germline. CDR3 in DNA: TGCGCCAGCAGCCAACCAGGACTAGCGGGCACAGATACGCAGTATTTT. This encodes CASSQPGLAGTDTQYF.

The chain is built from TRBV9 and TRBJ2-3; possibly TRBD2 for D (6 bases). Trimming stripped 0 bases from V and 3 bases from J, with 14 bases between. The V gene's germline CDR1 is SGDLS and CDR2 YYNGEE. This CDR3 contains 16 residues. The CDR3 loop is CASSVAGGEGTDTQYF. The CDR3 DNA reads TGTGCCAGCAGCGTAGCTGGCGGGGAAGGGACAGATACGCAGTATTTT.

This rearrangement joins TRBV19 to TRBJ1-1; D is ambiguous. The CDR3 is 15 amino acids. Germline V gene data show CDR1 as LNHDA and CDR2 as SQIVND (reference sequence). Trimming removed 1 base from V and 3 bases from J, with 12 bases in between. The CDR3 region is CASSIAPSRYTEAFF. CDR3 DNA sequence: TGTGCCAGTAGTATAGCCCCATCGCGGTACACTGAAGCTTTCTTT. The full variable domain, its missing parts supplied by reference TRBV19 and TRBJ1-1, is DGGITQSPKYLFRKEGQNVTLSCEQNLNHDAMYWYRQDPGQGLRLIYYSQIVNDFQKGDIAEGYSVSREKKESFPLTVTSAQKNPTAFYLCASSIAPSRYTEAFFGQGTRLTVV.

The chain uses TRBV2 and TRBJ1-1; weak D call: TRBD1 (6 bases). CDR1 SNHLY and CDR2 FYNNEI come from the germline V gene. V was clipped by 9 bases and J by 4 bases, with 24 bases between them. The CDR3 spans 16 residues. CDR3: CASRLQGLSGGTEAFF. The CDR3 nucleotides read TGTGCCAGTCGATTACAGGGATTGTCTGGGGGCACTGAAGCTTTCTTT.

This clone has a handful of counts. The chain employs TRBV6-4 and TRBJ2-1; 12 nucleotides agree with TRBD2. Germline-derived CDR1 and CDR2 are MRHNA and SNTAGT. Trimming cost V 5 bases and J 5 bases; bases outside gene matches: 7. This CDR3 is 16 amino acids long. CDR3 in DNA: TGTGCCAGCAGTCCACAAGGACTAGCGGGGCACAATGAGCAGTTCTTC. Translated, it gives CASSPQGLAGHNEQFF.

The CDR3 sequence is CAIQGVLLNSPLHF. The CDR3, as DNA: TGTGCCATCCAGGGGGTTCTATTAAATTCACCCCTCCACTTT. The chain combines TRBV6-6 with TRBJ1-6; 7 bases align to TRBD1. Germline V gene sequence: CDR1 MNHNY, CDR2 SVGAGI (reference sequence). V gave up 10 bases and J gave up 7 bases; unmatched junction bases: 10. The CDR3 has 14 residues.

J is TRBJ2-5 and V is TRBV18; 11 nucleotides match TRBD1. The CDR3 runs to 15 residues. Germline assignment: CDR1 KGHSH and CDR2 LQKENI. Trimming took 0 bases from V and 4 from J; bases not matched to a gene: 1. The CDR3 spells CASSPPGQGGETQYF. DNA of the CDR3: TGTGCCAGCTCACCACCGGGACAGGGGGGAGAGACCCAGTACTTC.

The chain combines TRBV5-6 with TRBJ2-1, with 8 bases that match TRBD2. Trimming at V came to 3 bases and at J to 0 bases, leaving 14 bases not matched to a gene. Germline V gene sequence: CDR1 SGHDT, CDR2 YYEEEE. CDR3 length equals 19 residues. The CDR3 region has the DNA TGTGCCAGCAGCTCTCGGGCTAGCGGGCTAGGAAGCTCCTACAATGAGCAGTTCTTC. It specifies CASSSRASGLGSSYNEQFF.

The rearrangement joins TRBV6-6 to TRBJ2-7, with D perhaps matching TRBD2 (7 bases). V was cut by 6 bases and J by 3 bases, with 18 bases left in between. CDR1 is MNHNY and CDR2 is SVGAGI in the germline V gene (reference sequence). The length of the CDR3 is 15 residues. The CDR3 sequence is CASSLGGEGSYEQYF. Written as DNA, the CDR3 is TGTGCCAGCAGCTTAGGGGGGGAGGGGAGCTACGAGCAGTACTTC.